This T cell receptor (beta chain) was recorded in a study of shared clonotypes between healthy human individuals. Overall study context: The study enrolled a couple of women and a few men aged 18 to 49.

On this clone: Its antigen remains unknown.

The V end was cut by 5 bases, the J end by 4 bases, with 9 bases between. Germline lookup yields CDR1 SGHTA and CDR2 FQGNSA. The CDR3 extends over 14 amino acids. Several immunoSEQ 96-well plates shared each subset's DNA, each plate a replicate. In the original analysis: Filtering differed because ImmunoSEQ produced junction-only sequences that carried no quality scores. The method was immunoSEQ multiplex PCR; TCRdb's version includes in-frame clones alone and lacks a portion of them. V, J and clone size reflect that table, while D and trimming were determined from the DNA. The sample consists of roughly 500,000 clones, roughly 77% of them appearing once. Findings and limits, study-wide: Donors were few, which limited the genetic and exposure-history diversity represented.

The TCR was taken from a woman aged 40 to 50 in good health. Some clones in this sample may be carry-over from other donors' samples. The V and J genes are TRBV7-2 and TRBJ2-6, with D perhaps given as TRBD1 or TRBD2 (6 bases each). Sequenced material: PBMCs. For the CDR3, the DNA is TGTGCCAGCAGCCAGGGGAGGGGGGCCAACGTCCTGACTTTC. Its translation is CASSQGRGANVLTF.